This T cell receptor beta chain was sequenced in a study of T-cell reconstitution after alpha-beta-depleted transplantation in children listed by TCRdb under 2016. Study-wide context: Using TCR repertoire profiling, the study quantitatively followed how T-cell immune reconstitution unfolded in children after TCRalphabeta/CD19-depleted allogeneic hematopoietic cell transplantation. General findings and caveats noted by the study authors: Hyperexpanded clone frequencies declined over subsequent months; after one year, T-cell counts and TCRbeta diversity were mostly attributed to newly produced T cells. In some patients, high TCRbeta diversity at day 60 was attributed to recipient T cells and intrathymic progenitors that had survived conditioning. The apparently early recovery of alphabetaT-cell counts about two months after transplant reportedly depended on only several hundred rapidly expanded clones that came from non-depleted graft cells.

This specimen's treatment or condition label, per the study, means: allogeneic hematopoietic cell transplantation with graft depleted of TCRalphabeta T cells and CD19 B cells. TCRalphabeta/CD19-depleted allogeneic hematopoietic cell grafts were given to the transplant recipients, all of whom were children. Reading the germline V gene gives CDR1 ENHRY and CDR2 SYGVKD. The CDR3 spans 16 residues, from the cysteine through the phenylalanine. CDR3 DNA only is kept here, 48 bases in frame from base 1. Compared with germline, V lacks 1 base and J lacks 1 base; bases without a gene match: 6. Library prep was done by PCR. The instrument given in TCRdb is Illumina HiSeq 2500. To normalize quantification of the TCRbeta repertoire, the TCR libraries were built with molecular barcoding that relied on unique molecular identifiers. TCRdb trimmed public reads at Q25 via fastp, called clones via MiXCR and kept in-frame beta chains. Every distinct CDR3 protein forms one entry, paired with its most common genes and DNA. Here the sample has approximately 300,000 distinct CDR3 sequences; 7.5% to 9% occur a single time. Jointly, the top ten make up about 8.2% of the sample.

As regards this clonotype: Its specific antigen is unknown. No qualities accompany the bases; no much larger clone lies one base away.

The rearrangement joined TRBV10-3 to TRBJ1-2, with TRBD1 identical over 7 junction bases. Sequences were derived from peripheral blood, sampled 360 days after TCRalphabeta/CD19-depleted stem cell transplant. The sequence was obtained from a female patient aged 2-15 years who had a stem cell transplant for Fanconi anemia, so the T cells may come from the graft donor. In nucleotides, the sequence is TGTGCCATCAGTGAGTTTCCGGGACAGAGTAACTATGGCTACACCTTC. Translated, this is CAISEFPGQSNYGYTF.